The T cell receptor (beta chain) under discussion was sequenced for a study of cytomegalovirus exposure and HLA in healthy donors. General study results and limits: Several of the most significant clusters were apparently associated with common viral pathogens in a later analysis. The study carried out a later analysis of TCR beta sequences. It associated around 17,000 of them with specific HLA alleles at a false discovery rate of 0.05. Of the V segments, some could not be distinguished, including TRBV6-2 and TRBV6-3, and were excluded.

This PCR relied on a set of 60 Vbeta primers and 13 Jbeta primers. The method was immunoSEQ multiplex PCR; TCRdb's version includes in-frame clones alone and lacks a portion of them. The profile shows about 130,000 clones, over 70% of them singletons. Donors had nominal health at sampling but likely had unrecorded immune exposures. The germline CDR1 and CDR2 sequences are SGDLS and YYNGEE. The CDR3 totals 15 residues. V lost 0 bases to trimming and J lost 7 bases; unmatched junction nucleotides: 6. As regards this clone: What it binds is unknown.

The material sequenced was PBMCs. The rearrangement uses TRBV9 and TRBJ2-1; TRBD2 agrees at 8 bases. This TCR was sampled from a woman in her thirties or forties in good health and CMV-seropositive. The CDR3 spells CASSVELAVYNEQFF. Here the CDR3 DNA reads TGTGCCAGCAGCGTAGAACTAGCGGTATATAATGAGCAGTTCTTC.